This is a list of T cell receptor beta chains from one sample in a study of blood T cell repertoires in COVID-19. Generated by immunoSEQ multiplex PCR, the TCRdb table keeps only in-frame clones and is missing some. The sample has fewer than 150,000 clones, 87% seen once; the top ten hold 7% to 9%. Source material: peripheral blood. These receptors all stem from a human donor in a cohort sampled during active COVID-19. Each CDR3 is given with its conserved first and last residue. Expanded clones are given a class, and other clones once, few, many or no size at all.

clone_size	v_call	j_call	cdr3_aa
once	TRBV6-5	TRBJ2-3	CASRILAGAADTQYF
-	TRBV6-6	TRBJ2-5	CASSYPSGGWETQYF
-	TRBV18	TRBJ2-1	CASSPTSGRINEQFF
-	TRBV28	TRBJ2-7	CASSPHGQNSYEQYF
-	TRBV19	TRBJ2-5	CASRDRGQETQYF
once	TRBV5-8	TRBJ1-2	CASSPLGVTSGYTF
-	TRBV5-5	TRBJ1-5	CASSMGTAGNQPQHF
-	TRBV3-1/TRBV3-2	TRBJ2-3	CASSSGGAGGLHTQYF
-	TRBV7-8	TRBJ2-3	CASSSKTSGSNLDTQYF
few	TRBV7-9	TRBJ1-5	CASSLYGDQPQHF
-	TRBV18	TRBJ1-5	CASSPDRDQPQHF
many	TRBV5-8	TRBJ1-1	CASSLGRLRAEAFF
-	TRBV27	TRBJ2-7	CASSLKTGLYEQYF
-	TRBV5-1	TRBJ2-3	CASSGDYSTDTQYF
-	TRBV19	TRBJ2-3	CASSRTPGGTADTQYF
-	TRBV18	TRBJ2-1	CASSLGLSTYNEQFF
-	TRBV11-2	TRBJ2-7	CASSPGRQTTYEQYF
-	TRBV3-1/TRBV3-2	TRBJ1-5	CASSAQGPYNQPQHF
-	TRBV7-7	TRBJ2-5	CASSLAGRGETQYF
once	TRBV11-3	TRBJ2-2	CASSPRQGSGELFF
-	TRBV18	TRBJ2-2	CASSPSPGSLTGELFF
-	TRBV9	TRBJ2-1	CASSVVSGGDNEQFF
-	TRBV11-2	TRBJ2-3	CASSYRGSGTDTQYF
once	TRBV5-1	TRBJ2-5	CASSPGTGAETQYF
-	TRBV5-1	TRBJ2-1	CASSYLAGQPYNEQFF
once	TRBV12-5	TRBJ2-2	CASGLSREELFF
-	TRBV18	TRBJ2-1	CASSPPGQALGNEQFF
-	TRBV6-5	TRBJ2-1	CASSTLAGSTNEQFF
-	TRBV5-6	TRBJ1-2	CASSLGRTAKNYGYTF
-	TRBV7-2	TRBJ2-5	CASSPYQETQYF
-	TRBV19	TRBJ1-2	CASSRWQANYGYTF
-	TRBV29-1	TRBJ2-7	CSGGLTSYEQYF
-	TRBV28	TRBJ1-3	CASRSPGTGISGNTIYF
-	TRBV15	TRBJ1-2	CATSRGQGNGYTF
-	TRBV6-5	TRBJ1-5	CASKLGQGLNQPQHF
few	TRBV6-5	TRBJ2-3	CASTPGLSTDTQYF
few	TRBV6-6	TRBJ1-5	CASSYPGSADNQPQHF
-	TRBV5-1	TRBJ1-6	CASSSNTKQGNHSPLHF
-	TRBV27	TRBJ1-6	CASSWRGRREARSYNSPLHF
-	TRBV4-1	TRBJ1-2	CASSQTGVGYTF
-	TRBV11-3	TRBJ2-1	CASSLLVVGDNEQFF
-	TRBV5-6	TRBJ2-7	CASSFSGYEQYF
-	TRBV5-5	TRBJ1-3	CASSRDSDSGNTIYF